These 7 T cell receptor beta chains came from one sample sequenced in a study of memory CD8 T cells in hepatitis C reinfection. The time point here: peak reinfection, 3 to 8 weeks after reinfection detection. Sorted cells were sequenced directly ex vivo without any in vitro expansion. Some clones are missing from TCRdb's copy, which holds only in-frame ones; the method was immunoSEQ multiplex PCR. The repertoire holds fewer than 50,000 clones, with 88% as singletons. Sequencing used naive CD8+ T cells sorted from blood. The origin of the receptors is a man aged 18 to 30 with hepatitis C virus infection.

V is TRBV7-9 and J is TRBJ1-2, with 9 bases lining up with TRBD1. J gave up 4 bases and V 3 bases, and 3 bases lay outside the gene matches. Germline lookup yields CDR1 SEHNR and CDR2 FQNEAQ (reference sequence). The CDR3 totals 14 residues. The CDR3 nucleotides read TGTGCCAGCAGCTTGGGACAGGGAGGCTATGGCTACACCTTC. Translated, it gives CASSLGQGGYGYTF.

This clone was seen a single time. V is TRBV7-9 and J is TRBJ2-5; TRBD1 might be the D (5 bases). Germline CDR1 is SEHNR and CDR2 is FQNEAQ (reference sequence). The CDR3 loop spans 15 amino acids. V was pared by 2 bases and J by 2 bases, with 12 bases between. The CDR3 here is CASSLWLAGQETQYF. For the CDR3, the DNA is TGTGCCAGCAGCTTATGGTTGGCAGGGCAAGAGACCCAGTACTTC.

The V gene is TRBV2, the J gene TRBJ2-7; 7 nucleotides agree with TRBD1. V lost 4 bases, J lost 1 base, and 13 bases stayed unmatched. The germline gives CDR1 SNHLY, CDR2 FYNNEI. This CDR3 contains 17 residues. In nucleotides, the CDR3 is TGTGCCAGCAGTGGGCCCCCCGGGACAGTTCTTTCCTACGAGCAGTACGTC. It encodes CASSGPPGTVLSYEQYV.

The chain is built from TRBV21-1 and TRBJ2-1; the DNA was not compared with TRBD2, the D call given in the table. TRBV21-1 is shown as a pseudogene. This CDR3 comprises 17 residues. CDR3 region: CASSKAQTSGSYNEQFF. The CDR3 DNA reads TGTGCCAGCAGCAAAGCCCAGACTAGCGGGAGCTACAATGAGCAGTTCTTC.

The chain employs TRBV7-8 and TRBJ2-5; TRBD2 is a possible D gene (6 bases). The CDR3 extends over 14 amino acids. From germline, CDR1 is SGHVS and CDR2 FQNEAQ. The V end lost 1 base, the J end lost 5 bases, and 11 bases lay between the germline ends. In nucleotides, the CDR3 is TGTGCCAGCAGCTTAGTTTGGGGGGATGAGACCCAGTACTTC. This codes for CASSLVWGDETQYF. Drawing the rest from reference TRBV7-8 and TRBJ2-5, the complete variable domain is GAGVSQSPRYKVAKRGQDVALRCDPISGHVSLFWYQQALGQGPEFLTYFQNEAQLDKSGLPSDRFFAERPEGSVSTLKIQRTQQEDSAVYLCASSLVWGDETQYFGPGTRLLVL.

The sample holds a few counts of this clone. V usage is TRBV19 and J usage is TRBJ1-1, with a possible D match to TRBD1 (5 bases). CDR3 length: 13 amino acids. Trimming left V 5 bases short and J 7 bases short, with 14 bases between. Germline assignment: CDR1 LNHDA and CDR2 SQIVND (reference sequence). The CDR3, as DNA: TGTGCCAGTAGTGCGAGAGCGGGGGTTGAAGCTTTCTTT. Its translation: CASSARAGVEAFF.

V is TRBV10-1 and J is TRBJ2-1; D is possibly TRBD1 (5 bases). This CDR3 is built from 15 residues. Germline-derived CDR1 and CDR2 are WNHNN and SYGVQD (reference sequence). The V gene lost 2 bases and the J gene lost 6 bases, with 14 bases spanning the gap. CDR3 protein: CASSEVAGLVNEQFF. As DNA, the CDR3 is TGCGCCAGCAGTGAGGTGGCAGGGCTCGTCAATGAGCAGTTCTTC.